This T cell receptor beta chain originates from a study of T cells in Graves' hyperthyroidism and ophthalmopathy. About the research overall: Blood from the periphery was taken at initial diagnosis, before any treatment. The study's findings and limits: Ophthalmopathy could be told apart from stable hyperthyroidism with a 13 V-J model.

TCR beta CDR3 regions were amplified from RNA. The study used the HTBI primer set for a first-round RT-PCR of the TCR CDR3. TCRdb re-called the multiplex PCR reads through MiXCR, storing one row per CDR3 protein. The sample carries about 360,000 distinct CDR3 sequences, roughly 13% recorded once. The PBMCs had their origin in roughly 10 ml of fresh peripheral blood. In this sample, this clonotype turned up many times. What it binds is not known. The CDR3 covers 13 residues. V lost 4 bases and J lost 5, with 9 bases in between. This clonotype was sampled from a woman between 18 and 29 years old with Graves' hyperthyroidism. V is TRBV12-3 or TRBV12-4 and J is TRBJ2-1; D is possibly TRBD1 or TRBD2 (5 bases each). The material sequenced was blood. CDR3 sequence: CASSSGANNEQFF. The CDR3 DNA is TGTGCCAGCAGTTCCGGGGCAAACAATGAGCAGTTCTTC.